The 24 T cell receptor beta chains reported below all come from one sample, sequenced in a study of vaccination effects on CD4 cells after COVID-19. Their recognized antigens are unknown. Researchers isolated CD4+ T cells once less than 13 days of culture had elapsed. Assay: immunoSEQ multiplex PCR; the TCRdb copy retains only in-frame clones and omits some. The profile shows about 64,000 clones, just over 70% of them singletons. This specimen consisted of CD4+ T cells from PBMCs cultured without peptide, obtained before COVID-19 vaccination. The receptors come from a human donor who had a prior SARS-CoV-2 infection.

The chain recombines TRBV29-1 with TRBJ1-2; D not certain. Per germline, CDR1 SQVTM and CDR2 ANQGSEA. Trimming took off 4 bases at V and 9 bases at J, with 15 bases between the two ends. The CDR3 extends over 12 amino acids. Here the CDR3 reads CSVAASTRSYTF. The CDR3 DNA reads TGCAGCGTTGCGGCGTCGACTCGAAGCTACACCTTC.

The V and J genes are TRBV5-5 and TRBJ1-4, with a possible D match to TRBD1 (6 bases). V was clipped by 2 bases and J by 6 bases, with 14 bases between them. CDR3 length: 15 amino acids. Germline-derived CDR1 and CDR2 are SGHKS and YYEKEE (reference sequence). The CDR3 sequence is CASSLRGGVDEKLFF. CDR3 sequence (DNA): TGTGCCAGCAGCTTAAGAGGGGGGGTCGATGAAAAACTGTTTTTT.

The chain uses TRBV24-1 and TRBJ2-7; TRBD1 matches at 8 bases. This CDR3 is built from 16 residues. V was clipped by 7 bases and J by 3 bases; unmatched bases: 13. Per the germline V gene, CDR1 is KGHDR and CDR2 is SFDVKD. CDR3 sequence: CATRSPGGQGCYEQYF. The CDR3 nucleotides are TGTGCCACCAGATCACCAGGTGGACAGGGATGCTACGAGCAGTACTTC.

The chain combines TRBV5-6 with TRBJ1-5, with D possibly being TRBD1 (5 bases). V lost 1 base and J 9 bases, leaving 17 bases between the germline ends. The germline CDR1 and CDR2 sequences are SGHDT and YYEEEE. The CDR3 totals 15 residues. The CDR3 sequence is CASSLTGSATGPQHF. The DNA of the CDR3 is TGTGCCAGCAGCTTGACAGGATCAGCCACCGGGCCCCAGCATTTT.

V is TRBV2 and J is TRBJ1-5; 8 positions agree with TRBD1. The J segment lost 4 bases and the V segment lost 6 bases, leaving 5 bases of the junction unmatched. The CDR3 sequence is 14 residues long. Per germline, CDR1 SNHLY and CDR2 FYNNEI. The CDR3 sequence: CASSQGAVNQPQHF. The CDR3 DNA reads TGTGCCAGCAGCCAGGGGGCCGTAAATCAGCCCCAGCATTTT. Full variable domain (rest looked up from reference TRBV2 and TRBJ1-5): EPEVTQTPSHQVTQMGQEVILRCVPISNHLYFYWYRQILGQKVEFLVSFYNNEISEKSEIFDDQFSVERPDGSNFTLKIRSTKLEDSAMYFCASSQGAVNQPQHFGDGTRLSIL.

This clone was recorded a few times. The chain links TRBV23-1 to TRBJ2-2; possible D gene TRBD1, 6 bases. TRBV23-1 is an ORF for which the function is uncertain. V lost 5 bases and J 4 bases, leaving 14 bases between the germline ends. The CDR3 has 15 residues. CDR3: CASSSGTLLTGELFF. The CDR3 nucleotides read TGCGCCAGCAGTTCCGGGACACTACTCACCGGGGAGCTGTTTTTT.

The chain employs TRBV4-2 and TRBJ1-6; the D is unclear. The length of the CDR3 is 13 residues. Trimming shortened V by 0 bases and J by 10 bases, and 7 bases separated the two germline ends. Germline lookup yields CDR1 LGHNA and CDR2 YNFKEQ. The CDR3 region is CASSQDRDSPLHF. CDR3 nucleotides: TGTGCCAGCAGCCAAGATAGAGACTCACCCCTCCACTTT.

This clone was seen once. CDR3 sequence (DNA): TGTGCCTGGAGCGAACGGGGAGATACGCAGTATTTT. Translation gives CAWSERGDTQYF. This rearrangement joins TRBV30 to TRBJ2-3, with D perhaps TRBD2 (5 bases). The CDR3 runs to 12 residues. With 3 bases removed from V and 5 bases from J, the gap between germline ends came to 9 bases. Germline CDR1 reads GTSNPN; CDR2 reads SVGIG (reference sequence).

The chain combines TRBV12-3 or TRBV12-4 with TRBJ1-2; a weak D match, TRBD1 (6 bases). The CDR3 has 12 amino acids. CDR3 protein: CAVSGGGGGYTF. CDR3 bases: TGTGCGGTATCGGGGGGCGGAGGGGGCTACACCTTC.

The V and J genes are TRBV5-1 and TRBJ1-1, with a possible D match to TRBD1 (6 bases). The germline V gene encodes CDR1 SGHRS and CDR2 YFSETQ. Trimming took off 3 bases at V and 6 bases at J, with 21 bases between the two ends. This CDR3 region has 16 residues. CDR3 amino acids: CASSSDGRGGFAEAFF. The CDR3 nucleotides are TGCGCCAGCAGCTCGGACGGAAGGGGGGGATTTGCTGAAGCTTTCTTT. The full variable domain, completed using reference TRBV5-1 and TRBJ1-1, is KAGVTQTPRYLIKTRGQQVTLSCSPISGHRSVSWYQQTPGQGLQFLFEYFSETQRNKGNFPGRFSGRQFSNSRSEMNVSTLELGDSALYLCASSSDGRGGFAEAFFGQGTRLTVV.

J is TRBJ1-2 and V is TRBV11-2, with 7 bases aligning to TRBD1. Per germline, CDR1 SGHAT and CDR2 FQNNGV. The V segment lost 0 bases and the J segment 5 bases; nucleotides outside the gene matches: 3. CDR3 length: 14 residues. This chain's CDR3 is CASSLEAGGYGYTF. CDR3 nucleotides: TGTGCCAGCAGCTTAGAGGCAGGGGGATATGGCTACACCTTC.

In nucleotides, the CDR3 is TGCGCCAGCAGCTTCGGACAGCTCCAAGAGACCCAGTACTTC. Translating gives CASSFGQLQETQYF. The genes are TRBV5-1 and TRBJ2-5; D perhaps matches TRBD1 (6 bases). The CDR3 sequence is 14 residues long. Germline V CDR1 and CDR2: SGHRS, YFSETQ. The germline V and J ends were trimmed by 2 bases and 1 base, with 9 bases remaining between them. Combining the CDR3 with reference TRBV5-1 and TRBJ2-5 gives the whole variable domain KAGVTQTPRYLIKTRGQQVTLSCSPISGHRSVSWYQQTPGQGLQFLFEYFSETQRNKGNFPGRFSGRQFSNSRSEMNVSTLELGDSALYLCASSFGQLQETQYFGPGTRLLVL.

The V gene is TRBV5-4, the J gene TRBJ1-5; D is unresolved. There are 12 residues in the CDR3. Germline V lookup: CDR1 SGHNT, CDR2 YYREEE (reference sequence). Trimming removed 0 bases at V and 6 bases at J, with 4 bases between. This CDR3 reads CASSLDTQPQHF. CDR3 coding DNA: TGTGCCAGCAGCTTGGATACTCAGCCCCAGCATTTT.

Here the CDR3 DNA reads TGTGCCAGCAGCGAGCTAGCGGGAGGGGACGAGCAGTACTTC. Its protein product is CASSELAGGDEQYF. This chain connects TRBV9 to TRBJ2-7, with 12 bases matching TRBD2. This CDR3 is built from 14 residues. With V trimmed by 3 bases and J by 5 bases, 3 bases remained unmatched. The germline gives CDR1 SGDLS, CDR2 YYNGEE.

The chain combines TRBV11-2 with TRBJ2-1, with unresolved D. Germline-derived CDR1 and CDR2 are SGHAT and FQNNGV. The CDR3 consists of 14 residues. V was pared by 5 bases and J by 2 bases, with 10 bases between. The CDR3 region has the DNA TGTGCCAGCAGCCGCTCCTCCGCCTACAATGAGCAGTTCTTC. This encodes CASSRSSAYNEQFF.

This clone is a singleton in its sample. This chain uses TRBV4-2 with TRBJ1-4; 9 positions agree with TRBD1. Germline V gene sequence: CDR1 LGHNA, CDR2 YNFKEQ. V was pared by 4 bases and J by 6 bases, with 0 bases of the junction left unmatched. CDR3 length equals 13 residues. CDR3 in amino acids: CASSRTGDEKLFF. The CDR3 DNA is TGTGCCAGCAGCCGGACAGGGGATGAAAAACTGTTTTTT.

This chain links TRBV4-2 with TRBJ2-5; D assignment may be TRBD1 or TRBD2 (7 bases each). The CDR3 is made up of 14 amino acids. Germline values: CDR1 LGHNA, CDR2 YNFKEQ. The V gene lost 4 bases and the J gene lost 4 bases, with 13 bases spanning the gap. The CDR3: CASSPGRGPETQYF. CDR3 in DNA: TGTGCCAGCAGCCCGGGGAGGGGGCCAGAGACCCAGTACTTC.

CDR3 sequence (DNA): TGTGCCTGGAGTCCCGGGGGTGGGGCCAACGTCCTGACTTTC. Translation gives CAWSPGGGANVLTF. This chain connects TRBV30 to TRBJ2-6, with a possible D match to TRBD2 (6 bases). Per germline, CDR1 GTSNPN and CDR2 SVGIG (reference sequence). V lost 2 bases to trimming and J lost 3 bases, with 8 bases between them. The CDR3 is 14 amino acids.

V is TRBV28 and J is TRBJ2-1, with D perhaps being TRBD1 or TRBD2 (6 bases each). This CDR3 spans 14 amino acids. V was pared by 7 bases and J by 7 bases, with 17 bases between. Germline assignment: CDR1 MDHEN and CDR2 SYDVKM. CDR3 amino acids: CASTEGGRHNEQFF. The CDR3 DNA reads TGTGCCAGCACGGAGGGGGGCCGGCATAATGAGCAGTTCTTC. Full variable domain (remainder filled in from reference TRBV28 and TRBJ2-1): DVKVTQSSRYLVKRTGEKVFLECVQDMDHENMFWYRQDPGLGLRLIYFSYDVKMKEKGDIPEGYSVSREKKERFSLILESASTNQTSMYLCASTEGGRHNEQFFGPGTRLTVL.

This chain uses TRBV7-9 with TRBJ2-1; D is uncertain. The ends were cut back, 5 bases at V and 9 bases at J, with 11 bases in the middle. Germline V gives CDR1 SEHNR, CDR2 FQNEAQ (reference sequence). The CDR3 is 12 residues long. DNA for the CDR3: TGTGCCAGCAGCGCCTTTATCGGTGAGCAGTTCTTC. Translating it yields CASSAFIGEQFF.

The chain is built from TRBV3-1 (or the pseudogene TRBV3-2) and TRBJ2-3; D is unresolved. V lost 4 bases to trimming and J lost 14 bases, with 22 bases between them. The CDR3 runs 14 residues. Germline loops: CDR1 LGHDT, CDR2 YNNKEL (reference sequence). DNA of the CDR3: TGTGCCAGCAGCCTCGCCCGGGCCCTCTCCGGAGCGTATTTT. Its protein product is CASSLARALSGAYF.

The V call is TRBV12-5, the J call TRBJ2-2; tentative D call: TRBD1 (5 bases). The CDR3 contains 15 residues. Germline V gene lookup returns CDR1 LGHNT and CDR2 FRNRAP. With 9 bases removed from V and 3 bases from J, the gap between germline ends came to 17 bases. The CDR3 DNA follows: TGTGCTAGCGTGGGCTCGTCAGGGCACACCGGGGAGCTGTTTTTT. Amino acid sequence: CASVGSSGHTGELFF.

The chain links TRBV7-6 to TRBJ2-7; TRBD2 aligns across 12 bases. The CDR3 consists of 20 residues. Germline trimming cut 0 bases from V and 0 bases from J; bases unmatched to any gene: 12. Germline V gene sequence: CDR1 SGHVS, CDR2 FNYEAQ. CDR3 in DNA: TGTGCCAGCAGCTTAGCGCCCCTACTAGCGGGAGGCCTGAGCTCCTACGAGCAGTACTTC. Translating gives CASSLAPLLAGGLSSYEQYF.

This clone was observed a single time. V is TRBV7-2 and J is TRBJ1-1; possible D gene TRBD1, 6 bases. The ends were cut back, 1 base at V and 4 bases at J, with 13 bases in the middle. The CDR3 loop spans 15 amino acids. Germline CDR1 and CDR2: SGHTA and FQGNSA. DNA for the CDR3: TGTGCCAGCAGCTTAGGTAGGGGAGGGGGCACTGAAGCTTTCTTT. Translation: CASSLGRGGGTEAFF.